These 12 T cell receptor beta chains share one sample of origin, sequenced in a study of T cell responses to AZD1222 COVID-19 vaccine. Data came from immunoSEQ multiplex PCR; TCRdb stores just in-frame clones and leaves some out. In the table there are about 140,000 clones, about 90% of which are singletons. The input for sequencing was peripheral blood, taken 28 days after the second dose of the MenACWY control vaccine. These receptors were taken from an adult who received the MenACWY meningococcal vaccine as a control.

This sequence joins TRBV6-5 and TRBJ1-5, with 8 nucleotides matching TRBD1. This CDR3 region has 14 residues. From germline, CDR1 is MNHEY and CDR2 SVGAGI. After removal of 6 bases from V and 3 bases from J, the junction contained 4 bases not matched to a gene. CDR3 DNA sequence: TGTGCCAGCAGAGGACAGGGACTCAATCAGCCCCAGCATTTT. Its protein is CASRGQGLNQPQHF.

CDR3 in amino acids: CASSLGRQETQYF. CDR3 bases: TGTGCCAGCAGCCTCGGTCGACAAGAGACCCAGTACTTC. This chain links TRBV3-1 (or the pseudogene TRBV3-2) with TRBJ2-5, with no clear D. CDR3 length: 13 amino acids. In germline, CDR1 is LGHDT, CDR2 YNNKEL (reference sequence). The V gene lost 4 bases and the J gene lost 2 bases, with 8 bases spanning the gap.

This rearrangement joins TRBV6-5 to TRBJ1-2; D remains ambiguous. CDR1 is MNHEY and CDR2 is SVGAGI in the germline V gene. The CDR3 spans 14 residues. V lost 8 bases to trimming and J lost 4 bases, with 17 bases between them. For the CDR3, the DNA is TGTGCCAGCCGAGGGCCCGGAGGGATCTATGGCTACACCTTC. This translates into CASRGPGGIYGYTF.

The chain couples TRBV18 to TRBJ1-4, with D hard to call. The V and J ends lost 2 bases and 3 bases respectively, with 13 bases between them. Germline-derived CDR1 and CDR2 are KGHSH and LQKENI. This CDR3 has 16 residues. Here the CDR3 DNA reads TGTGCCAGCTCACCAGTCCCCGGGTCAGCTAATGAAAAACTGTTTTTT. Its translation: CASSPVPGSANEKLFF.

The chain joins TRBV5-3 to TRBJ2-3, with 10 bases aligning to TRBD2. TRBV5-3 is filed as an ORF, its function uncertain. This CDR3 comprises 16 residues. V shed 3 bases and J 5 bases; nucleotides not matched to a gene: 9. The CDR3 DNA is TGTGCCAGAAGCTGGAACAGCGGGGGGGCAGGAGATACGCAGTATTTT. Residues: CARSWNSGGAGDTQYF.

The chain uses TRBV5-1 and TRBJ2-4; TRBD2 might be the D (6 bases). The germline V gene has CDR1 SGHRS and CDR2 YFSETQ. V dropped 0 bases and J dropped 3 bases, with 13 bases sitting between them. The CDR3 is made up of 16 amino acids. The CDR3 coding sequence is TGCGCCAGCAGCTTGGGCGGGGTGTTGGGCAAAAACATTCAGTACTTC. Its translation: CASSLGGVLGKNIQYF. The whole variable domain, filled in from reference TRBV5-1 and TRBJ2-4, reads KAGVTQTPRYLIKTRGQQVTLSCSPISGHRSVSWYQQTPGQGLQFLFEYFSETQRNKGNFPGRFSGRQFSNSRSEMNVSTLELGDSALYLCASSLGGVLGKNIQYFGAGTRLSVL.

This rearrangement joins TRBV7-2 to TRBJ2-7; 9 bases align to TRBD2. The CDR3 has 15 residues. The germline CDR1 and CDR2 sequences are SGHTA and FQGNSA. The ends lost 6 bases at V and 0 bases at J; junction bases unmatched: 6. The CDR3 DNA reads as TGTGCCAGCAGGGTTAGCGGGGGTAACTCCTACGAGCAGTACTTC. This gives the protein CASRVSGGNSYEQYF.

The chain joins TRBV6-4 to TRBJ1-6, with TRBD1 matching 10 bases. The CDR3 consists of 14 residues. Germline V gives CDR1 MRHNA, CDR2 SNTAGT. The ends lost 3 bases at V and 7 bases at J; junction bases unmatched: 0. Written as DNA, the CDR3 is TGTGCCAGCAGTGAGGGACAGGGGAATTCACCCCTCCACTTT. This translates into CASSEGQGNSPLHF.

The chain is built from TRBV9 and TRBJ1-2, with 8 bases identical to TRBD1. J was trimmed by 5 bases and V by 3 bases; bases with no gene match: 3. Looked up from germline, CDR1 is SGDLS and CDR2 is YYNGEE. The CDR3 has 13 residues. The CDR3 reads CASSATGEYGYTF. The CDR3 DNA is TGTGCCAGCAGCGCGACAGGGGAATATGGCTACACCTTC.

The chain has TRBV6-1 and TRBJ1-6; D not resolved. Trimming left V 1 base short and J 10 bases short, with 14 bases between. The CDR3 has 15 amino acids. Germline V gives CDR1 MNHNS, CDR2 SASEGT. The CDR3 here is CASSEVWEGNSPLHF. In nucleotides, the CDR3 is TGTGCCAGCAGTGAAGTATGGGAAGGAAACTCACCCCTCCACTTT.

The V and J genes are TRBV19 and TRBJ2-1; D is undetermined. Deletions cut 5 bases from V and 10 bases from J, with 21 bases between. Germline V CDR1 and CDR2: LNHDA, SQIVND (reference sequence). The length of the CDR3 is 15 residues. CDR3 in DNA: TGTGCCAGTAGTCATACAGACTCCGCCGTAGGCGAGCAGTTCTTC. Translating gives CASSHTDSAVGEQFF.

The gene calls are TRBV7-8 and TRBJ1-3; D unresolved. The CDR3 sequence is 14 residues long. V shed 4 bases and J shed 4 bases, with 11 bases lying between them. Germline CDR1 SGHVS, CDR2 FQNEAQ. CDR3 in amino acids: CASSSRASGNTIYF. The CDR3, as DNA: TGTGCCAGCAGCTCACGGGCTTCGGGAAACACCATATATTTT.